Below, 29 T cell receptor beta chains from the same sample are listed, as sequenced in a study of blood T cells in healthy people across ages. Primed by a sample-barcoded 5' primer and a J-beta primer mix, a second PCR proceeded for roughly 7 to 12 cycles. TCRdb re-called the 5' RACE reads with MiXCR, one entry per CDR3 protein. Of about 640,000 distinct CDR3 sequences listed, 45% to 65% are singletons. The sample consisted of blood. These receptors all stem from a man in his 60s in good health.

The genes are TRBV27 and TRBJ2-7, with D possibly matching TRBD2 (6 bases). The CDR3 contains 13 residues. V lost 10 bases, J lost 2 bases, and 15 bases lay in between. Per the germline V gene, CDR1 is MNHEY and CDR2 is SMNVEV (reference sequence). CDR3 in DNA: TGTGCCACCAGGAGGAGGGGCACCTACGAGCAGTACTTC. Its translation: CATRRRGTYEQYF.

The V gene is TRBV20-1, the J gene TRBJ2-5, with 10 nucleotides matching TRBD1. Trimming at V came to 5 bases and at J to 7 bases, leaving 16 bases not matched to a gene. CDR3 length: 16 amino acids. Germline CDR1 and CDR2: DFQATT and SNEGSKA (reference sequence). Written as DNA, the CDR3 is TGCAGTGCTGGTGCCTTATCTGGGACAGGGGCGGGGACCCAGTACTTC. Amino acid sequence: CSAGALSGTGAGTQYF.

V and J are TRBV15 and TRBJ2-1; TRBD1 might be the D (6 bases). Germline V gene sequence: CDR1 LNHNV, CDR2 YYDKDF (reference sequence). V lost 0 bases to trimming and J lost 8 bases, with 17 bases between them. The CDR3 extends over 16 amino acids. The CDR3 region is CATSRDPPRTEDEQFF. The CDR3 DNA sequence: TGTGCCACCAGCAGAGATCCTCCCCGGACAGAGGATGAGCAGTTCTTC.

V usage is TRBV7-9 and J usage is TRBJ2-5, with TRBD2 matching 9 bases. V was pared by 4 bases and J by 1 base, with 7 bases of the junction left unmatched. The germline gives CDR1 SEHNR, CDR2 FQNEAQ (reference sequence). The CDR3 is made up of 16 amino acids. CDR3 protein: CASSSMGGGVQETQYF. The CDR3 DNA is TGTGCCAGCAGCTCCATGGGCGGGGGGGTCCAAGAGACCCAGTACTTC.

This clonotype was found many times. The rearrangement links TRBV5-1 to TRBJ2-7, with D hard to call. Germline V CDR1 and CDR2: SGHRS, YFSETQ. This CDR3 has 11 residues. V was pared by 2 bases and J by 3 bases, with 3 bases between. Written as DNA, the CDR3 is TGCGCCAGCAGCTTTGACTACGAGCAGTACTTC. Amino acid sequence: CASSFDYEQYF.

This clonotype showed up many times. The CDR3 sequence is CASHSGLGSYNEQFF. The CDR3 DNA sequence: TGTGCCAGCCACTCGGGACTTGGCTCCTACAATGAGCAGTTCTTC. This sequence joins TRBV3-1 and TRBJ2-1, with D perhaps TRBD2 (6 bases). This CDR3 has 15 amino acids. V gave up 8 bases and J gave up 0 bases, with 14 bases separating them. CDR1 LGHDT and CDR2 YNNKEL come from the germline V gene (reference sequence).

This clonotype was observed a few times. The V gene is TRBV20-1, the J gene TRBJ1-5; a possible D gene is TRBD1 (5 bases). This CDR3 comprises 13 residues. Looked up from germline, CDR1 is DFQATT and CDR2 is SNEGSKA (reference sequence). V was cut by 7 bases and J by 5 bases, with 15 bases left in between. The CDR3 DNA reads TGCAGTGTCGGGCCAGGGCGAGATCAGCCCCAGCATTTT. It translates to CSVGPGRDQPQHF.

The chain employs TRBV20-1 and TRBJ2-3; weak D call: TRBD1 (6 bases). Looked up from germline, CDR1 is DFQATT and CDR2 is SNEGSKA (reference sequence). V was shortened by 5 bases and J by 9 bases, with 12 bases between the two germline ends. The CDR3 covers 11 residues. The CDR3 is CSARGQTTQYF. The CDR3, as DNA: TGCAGTGCTCGTGGACAGACCACGCAGTATTTT.

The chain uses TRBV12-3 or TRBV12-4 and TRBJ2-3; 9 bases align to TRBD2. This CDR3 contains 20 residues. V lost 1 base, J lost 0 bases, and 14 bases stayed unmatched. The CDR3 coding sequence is TGTGCCAGCAGTTTAGGTGTAGCGGGGGCGAGGGGACTCAGCACAGATACGCAGTATTTT. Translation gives CASSLGVAGARGLSTDTQYF.

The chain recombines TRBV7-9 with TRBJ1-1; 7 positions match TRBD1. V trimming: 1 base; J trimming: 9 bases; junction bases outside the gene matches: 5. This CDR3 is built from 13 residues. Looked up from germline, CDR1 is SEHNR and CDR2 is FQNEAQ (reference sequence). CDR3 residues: CASSLGDRGKAFF. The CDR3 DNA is TGTGCCAGCAGCTTAGGGGACAGAGGGAAAGCTTTCTTT.

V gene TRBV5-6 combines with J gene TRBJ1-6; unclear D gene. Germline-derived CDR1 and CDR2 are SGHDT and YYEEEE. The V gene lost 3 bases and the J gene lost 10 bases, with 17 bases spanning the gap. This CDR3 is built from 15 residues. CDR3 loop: CASSSVDRPSSPLHF. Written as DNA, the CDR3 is TGTGCCAGCAGCTCGGTGGACCGACCATCCTCACCCCTCCACTTT.

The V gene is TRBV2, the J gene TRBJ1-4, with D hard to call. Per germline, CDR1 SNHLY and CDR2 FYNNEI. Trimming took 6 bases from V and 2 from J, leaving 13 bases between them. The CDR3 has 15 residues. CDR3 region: CASRRVGETNEKLFF. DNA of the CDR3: TGTGCCAGCAGAAGGGTCGGGGAGACTAATGAAAAACTGTTTTTT.

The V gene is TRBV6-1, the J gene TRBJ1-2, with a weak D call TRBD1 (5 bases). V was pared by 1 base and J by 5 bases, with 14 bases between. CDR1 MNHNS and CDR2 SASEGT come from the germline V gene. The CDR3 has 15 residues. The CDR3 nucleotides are TGTGCCAGCAGTGAAGGGGTCCAGGGAGTGTATGGCTACACCTTC. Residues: CASSEGVQGVYGYTF.

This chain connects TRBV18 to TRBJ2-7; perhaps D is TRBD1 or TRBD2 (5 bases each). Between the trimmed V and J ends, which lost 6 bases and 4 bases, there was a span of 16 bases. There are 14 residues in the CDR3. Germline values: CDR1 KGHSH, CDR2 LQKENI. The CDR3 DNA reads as TGTGCCAGCTCGGCCGGGACGGTAGCTTACGAGCAGTACTTC. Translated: CASSAGTVAYEQYF. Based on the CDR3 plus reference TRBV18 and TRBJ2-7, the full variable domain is NAGVMQNPRHLVRRRGQEARLRCSPMKGHSHVYWYRQLPEEGLKFMVYLQKENIIDESGMPKERFSAEFPKEGPSILRIQQVVRGDSAAYFCASSAGTVAYEQYFGPGTRLTVT.

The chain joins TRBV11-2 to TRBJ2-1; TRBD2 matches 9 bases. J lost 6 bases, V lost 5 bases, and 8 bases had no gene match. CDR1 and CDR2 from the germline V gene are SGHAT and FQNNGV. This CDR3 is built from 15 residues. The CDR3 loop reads CASSRVSGGLNEQFF. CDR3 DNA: TGTGCCAGCAGCCGGGTTAGCGGGGGCCTCAATGAGCAGTTCTTC.

CDR3 region: CSARDLWGGSVDYGYTF. DNA for the CDR3: TGCAGTGCTAGAGATTTGTGGGGGGGGTCGGTTGACTATGGCTACACCTTC. The chain carries TRBV20-1 and TRBJ1-2, with a weak D call TRBD1 (5 bases). V dropped 0 bases and J dropped 3 bases, with 20 bases sitting between them. This CDR3 is 17 amino acids long. Germline lookup yields CDR1 DFQATT and CDR2 SNEGSKA (reference sequence).

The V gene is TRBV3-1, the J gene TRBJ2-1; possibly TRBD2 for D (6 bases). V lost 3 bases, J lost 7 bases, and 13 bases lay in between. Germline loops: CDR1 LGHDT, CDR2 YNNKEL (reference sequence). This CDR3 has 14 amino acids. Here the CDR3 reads CASSHGGRGNEQFF. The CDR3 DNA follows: TGTGCCAGCAGCCACGGGGGTAGAGGGAATGAGCAGTTCTTC.

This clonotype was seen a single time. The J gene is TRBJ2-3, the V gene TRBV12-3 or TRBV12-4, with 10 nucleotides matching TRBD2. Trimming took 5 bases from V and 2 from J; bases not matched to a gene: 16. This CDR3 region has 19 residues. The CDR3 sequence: CASSPERGGPHLSTDTQYF. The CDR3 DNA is TGTGCCAGCAGTCCGGAGCGGGGGGGCCCTCATTTATCCACAGATACGCAGTATTTT.

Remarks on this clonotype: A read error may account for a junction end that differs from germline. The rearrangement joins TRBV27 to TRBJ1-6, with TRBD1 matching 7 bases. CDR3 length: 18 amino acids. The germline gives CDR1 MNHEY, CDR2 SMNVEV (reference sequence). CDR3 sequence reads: CASSMGQSRSSHNSPLHF. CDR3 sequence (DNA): TGTGCCAGCAGTATGGGACAGTCAAGGAGCTCCCATAATTCACCCCTCCACTTT.

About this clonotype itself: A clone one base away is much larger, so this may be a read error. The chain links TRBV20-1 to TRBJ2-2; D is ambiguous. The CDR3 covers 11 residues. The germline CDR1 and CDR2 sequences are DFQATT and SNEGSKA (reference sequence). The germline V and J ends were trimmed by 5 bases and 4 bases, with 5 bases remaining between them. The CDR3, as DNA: TGCAGTGCTCACCGCACCGGGGAGCTGTTTTTT. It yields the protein CSAHRTGELFF.

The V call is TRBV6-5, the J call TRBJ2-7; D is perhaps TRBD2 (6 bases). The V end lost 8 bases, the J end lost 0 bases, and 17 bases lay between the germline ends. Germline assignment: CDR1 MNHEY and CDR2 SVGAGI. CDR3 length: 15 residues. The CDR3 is CASGTLAGNSYEQYF. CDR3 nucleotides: TGTGCCAGCGGAACCCTGGCGGGGAACTCCTACGAGCAGTACTTC.

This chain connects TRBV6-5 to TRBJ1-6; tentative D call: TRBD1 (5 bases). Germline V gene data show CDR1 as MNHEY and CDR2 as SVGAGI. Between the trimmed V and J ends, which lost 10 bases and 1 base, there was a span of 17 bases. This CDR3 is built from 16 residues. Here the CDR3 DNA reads TGTGCCACCGGACGGGGGGTACGTTCCTATAATTCACCCCTCCACTTT. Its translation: CATGRGVRSYNSPLHF.

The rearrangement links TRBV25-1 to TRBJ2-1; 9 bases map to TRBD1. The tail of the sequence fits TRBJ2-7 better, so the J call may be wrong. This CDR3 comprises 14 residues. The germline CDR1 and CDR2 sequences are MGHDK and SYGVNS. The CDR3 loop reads CASSTGGVYNEQYF. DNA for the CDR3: TGTGCCAGCAGCACAGGGGGCGTCTACAATGAGCAGTACTTC.

CDR3 DNA: TGCAGCGTATCAGTTCTCGATGAGCAGTTCTTC. This sequence encodes CSVSVLDEQFF. The genes are TRBV29-1 and TRBJ2-1; D uncertain. The germline V and J ends were trimmed by 6 bases and 8 bases, with 11 bases remaining between them. Germline-derived CDR1 and CDR2 are SQVTM and ANQGSEA. This CDR3 has 11 amino acids.

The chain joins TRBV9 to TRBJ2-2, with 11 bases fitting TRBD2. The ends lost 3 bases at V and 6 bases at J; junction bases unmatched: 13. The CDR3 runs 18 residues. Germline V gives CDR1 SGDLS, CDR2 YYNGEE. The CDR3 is CASSDPPTSGSLAGELFF. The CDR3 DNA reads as TGTGCCAGCAGCGACCCGCCCACTAGCGGGAGTCTCGCCGGGGAGCTGTTTTTT.

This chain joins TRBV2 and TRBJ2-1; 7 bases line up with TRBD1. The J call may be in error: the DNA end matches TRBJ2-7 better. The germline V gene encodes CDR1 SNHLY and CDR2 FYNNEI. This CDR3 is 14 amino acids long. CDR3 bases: TGTGCCAGCTTGCCCGGGACAGTTGGCAATGAGCAGTACTTC. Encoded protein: CASLPGTVGNEQYF.

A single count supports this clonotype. The CDR3 protein is CASSPQGASNQPQHF. CDR3 in DNA: TGTGCCAGCAGCCCACAGGGGGCGAGCAATCAGCCCCAGCATTTT. The rearrangement uses TRBV7-9 and TRBJ1-5, with 9 bases fitting TRBD1. The CDR3 runs 15 residues. Germline V CDR1 and CDR2: SEHNR, FQNEAQ (reference sequence). V lost 5 bases and J lost 1; bases outside the gene matches: 3.

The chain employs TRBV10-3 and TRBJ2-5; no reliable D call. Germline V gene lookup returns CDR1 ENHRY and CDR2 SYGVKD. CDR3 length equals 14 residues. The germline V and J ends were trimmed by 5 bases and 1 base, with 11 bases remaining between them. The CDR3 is CAISLDNPQETQYF. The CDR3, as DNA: TGTGCCATCAGTCTTGACAATCCCCAAGAGACCCAGTACTTC.

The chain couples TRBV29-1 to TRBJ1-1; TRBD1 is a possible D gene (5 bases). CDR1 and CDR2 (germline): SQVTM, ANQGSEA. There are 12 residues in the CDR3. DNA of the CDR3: TGCAGTTTCAGGGAAACGTACACTGAAGCTTTCTTT. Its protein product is CSFRETYTEAFF.